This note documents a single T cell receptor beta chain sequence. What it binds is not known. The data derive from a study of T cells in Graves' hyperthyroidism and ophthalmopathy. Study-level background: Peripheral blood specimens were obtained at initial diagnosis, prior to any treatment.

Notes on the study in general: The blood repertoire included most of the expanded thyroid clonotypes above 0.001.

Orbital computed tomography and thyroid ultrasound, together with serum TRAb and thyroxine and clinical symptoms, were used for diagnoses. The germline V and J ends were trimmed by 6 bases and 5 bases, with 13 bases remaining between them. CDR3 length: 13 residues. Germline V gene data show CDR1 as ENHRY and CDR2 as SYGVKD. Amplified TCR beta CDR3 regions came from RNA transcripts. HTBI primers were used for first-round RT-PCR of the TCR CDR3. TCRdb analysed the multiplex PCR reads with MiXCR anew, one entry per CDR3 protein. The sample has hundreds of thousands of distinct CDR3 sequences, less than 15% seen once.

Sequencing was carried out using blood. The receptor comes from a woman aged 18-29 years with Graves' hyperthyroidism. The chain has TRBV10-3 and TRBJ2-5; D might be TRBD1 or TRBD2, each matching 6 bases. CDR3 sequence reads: CAIRDQGRETQYF. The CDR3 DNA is TGTGCCATCAGAGACCAGGGGAGGGAGACCCAGTACTTC.